A single count supports the clone carrying this T cell receptor (beta chain). Its antigen is still unknown. The entry originates in a study of cytomegalovirus exposure and HLA in healthy donors. Across the study: Earlier results showed roughly 110 million unique TCR beta sequences derived from 150 million to 200 million T cells. Whole-study results and caveats: Cytomegalovirus status was reportedly diagnosed by the classifier with high sensitivity and specificity. A previous analysis found most TCR beta V segments productive roughly 87% or roughly 30% of the time.

Amplification used 60 Vbeta primers and 13 Jbeta primers. TCRdb's copy holds only in-frame clones and misses some; the assay was immunoSEQ multiplex PCR. Found here are around 94,000 clones, about 80% of them singletons; the top ten hold approximately 10%. This CDR3 is 14 amino acids long. V was trimmed by 2 bases and J by 4 bases, leaving 9 bases between them. The germline CDR1 and CDR2 sequences are MNHEY and SMNVEV (reference sequence). The material sequenced was PBMCs. The receptor comes from a human donor in good health. The chain recombines TRBV27 with TRBJ2-4; D is ambiguous. In DNA, the CDR3 is TGTGCCAGCAGTTTACAGGCTACTAAAAACATTCAGTACTTC. Translating gives CASSLQATKNIQYF.